Listed here are 22 T cell receptor beta chains from one sample, sequenced in a study of blood T cell repertoires in COVID-19. The repertoire was sequenced with immunoSEQ multiplex PCR; TCRdb's copy has only in-frame clones and lacks some. The data hold a few hundred thousand clones, with about 88% observed a single time. Input material: PBMCs or T cells enriched from blood (not recorded which). The source of these receptors is a woman aged 35 to 49 who had recovered from COVID-19.

The chain has TRBV19 and TRBJ2-3; D may be TRBD1 (6 bases). The CDR3 is 16 amino acids. Trimming took off 9 bases at V and 0 bases at J, with 19 bases between the two ends. From germline, CDR1 is LNHDA and CDR2 SQIVND (reference sequence). The chain's CDR3 is CASQLMGQRSTDTQYF. CDR3 DNA: TGTGCCAGCCAACTCATGGGACAACGTAGCACAGATACGCAGTATTTT.

The V and J genes are TRBV28 and TRBJ2-7; D is possibly TRBD1 (7 bases). V lost 7 bases and J 8 bases, leaving 21 bases between the germline ends. In germline, CDR1 is MDHEN, CDR2 SYDVKM. The CDR3 is 14 amino acids. The CDR3 reads CASTLTNAGGKQYF. The CDR3 DNA follows: TGTGCCAGCACCCTAACGAACGCAGGGGGGAAGCAGTACTTC.

This clone was counted a few times. The sample carries other DNA sequences with the same CDR3. The chain employs TRBV3-1 (or the pseudogene TRBV3-2) and TRBJ1-2, with D possibly TRBD1 on 5 matching bases. The V gene lost 1 base and the J gene lost 7 bases, with 13 bases spanning the gap. The germline gives CDR1 LGHDT, CDR2 YNNKEL (reference sequence). The CDR3 is 14 residues long. CDR3 coding DNA: TGTGCCAGCAGCCAAGTGGGGCAGGGTGGTGGCTACACCTTC. It specifies CASSQVGQGGGYTF.

Concerning this clone: The sample contains more than one DNA sequence encoding this CDR3. The chain recombines TRBV6-2 or TRBV6-3 with TRBJ2-7, with 11 bases lining up with TRBD1. The CDR3 runs to 14 residues. Trimming removed 2 bases from V and 4 bases from J; junction bases left unmatched: 1. Looked up from germline, CDR1 is MNHEY and CDR2 is SVGEGT. The CDR3 sequence is CASSYGQGAYEQYF. CDR3 DNA sequence: TGTGCCAGCAGTTACGGACAGGGGGCTTACGAGCAGTACTTC.

This clone was observed once. The chain recombines TRBV7-2 with TRBJ1-5; perhaps TRBD1 as D (6 bases). CDR3 length: 16 residues. The V gene's germline CDR1 is SGHTA and CDR2 FQGNSA. V was shortened by 6 bases and J by 2 bases, with 17 bases between the two germline ends. The CDR3 coding sequence is TGTGCCAGCAGTTCCGAACAGGGTCGTGGCAATCAGCCCCAGCATTTT. Its protein product is CASSSEQGRGNQPQHF.

The rearrangement uses TRBV5-4 and TRBJ2-5; 11 nucleotides match TRBD2. Trimming at V came to 2 bases and at J to 0 bases, leaving 3 bases not matched to a gene. Germline V gives CDR1 SGHNT, CDR2 YYREEE (reference sequence). The CDR3 consists of 16 residues. CDR3 nucleotides: TGTGCCAGCAGCTTCCCGACTAGCGGGAACCAAGAGACCCAGTACTTC. Translating gives CASSFPTSGNQETQYF.

The chain recombines TRBV3-1 (or the pseudogene TRBV3-2) with TRBJ2-2, with D hard to call. Trimming took 0 bases from V and 9 from J, leaving 11 bases between them. The CDR3 length is 14 residues. Germline lookup yields CDR1 LGHDT and CDR2 YNNKEL (reference sequence). CDR3 loop: CASSQDSTPRELFF. The CDR3 bases are TGTGCCAGCAGCCAAGATTCGACTCCCCGGGAGCTGTTTTTT.

The chain combines TRBV28 with TRBJ1-1; TRBD1 aligns across 7 bases. J was trimmed by 2 bases and V by 5 bases; bases with no gene match: 5. Germline CDR1 and CDR2: MDHEN and SYDVKM. The length of the CDR3 is 14 residues. CDR3 region: CASSPGTVNTEAFF. CDR3 in DNA: TGTGCCAGCAGTCCGGGGACAGTTAACACTGAAGCTTTCTTT.

On this clone: The identical CDR3 is also encoded by other nucleotide sequences in the sample. The chain recombines TRBV18 with TRBJ2-3, with 13 bases fitting TRBD2. Germline CDR1 and CDR2: KGHSH and LQKENI. With 3 bases clipped from V and 1 base from J, the junction kept 1 base outside the gene matches. The CDR3 loop spans 16 amino acids. The CDR3 sequence is CASSPGTSGGTDTQYF. The CDR3 DNA reads TGTGCCAGCTCACCCGGGACTAGCGGGGGCACAGATACGCAGTATTTT. The whole variable domain, remainder taken from reference TRBV18 and TRBJ2-3, is NAGVMQNPRHLVRRRGQEARLRCSPMKGHSHVYWYRQLPEEGLKFMVYLQKENIIDESGMPKERFSAEFPKEGPSILRIQQVVRGDSAAYFCASSPGTSGGTDTQYFGPGTRLTVL.

The V call is TRBV19, the J call TRBJ1-2; D might be TRBD1 (5 bases). Trimming pared 3 bases from V and 7 bases from J, leaving 15 bases between. Germline loops: CDR1 LNHDA, CDR2 SQIVND (reference sequence). CDR3 length: 14 amino acids. This chain's CDR3 is CASSMAGNVIGYTF. The CDR3 DNA is TGTGCCAGTAGTATGGCAGGGAATGTGATTGGCTACACCTTC.

The genes are TRBV3-1 (or the pseudogene TRBV3-2) and TRBJ2-1; D is undetermined. This CDR3 has 15 residues. V lost 2 bases to trimming and J lost 1 base, with 9 bases between them. Germline V gene data show CDR1 as LGHDT and CDR2 as YNNKEL (reference sequence). The CDR3 reads CASSQIPGSYNEQFF. The CDR3 coding sequence is TGTGCCAGCAGCCAAATACCGGGTTCCTACAATGAGCAGTTCTTC.

The chain's CDR3 is CATSDSLGGQRGAKNIQYF. For the CDR3, the DNA is TGTGCCACCAGTGACTCTTTGGGGGGACAGAGGGGGGCCAAAAACATTCAGTACTTC. This rearrangement joins TRBV24-1 to TRBJ2-4; weak D call: TRBD1 (7 bases). V lost 4 bases and J lost 1, with 22 bases in between. The CDR3 totals 19 residues. Germline V CDR1 and CDR2: KGHDR, SFDVKD.

The chain carries TRBV13 and TRBJ2-7; D possibly corresponds to TRBD2 (6 bases). The CDR3 extends over 17 amino acids. CDR1 and CDR2 (germline): PRHDT, FYEKMQ (reference sequence). The ends were cut back, 5 bases at V and 0 bases at J, with 20 bases in the middle. The CDR3: CASSLAPSGGRSYEQYF. In DNA form, the CDR3 reads TGTGCCAGCAGCCTAGCCCCTTCCGGGGGTCGCTCCTACGAGCAGTACTTC.

J is TRBJ2-6 and V is TRBV29-1; possibly TRBD1 for D (5 bases). The CDR3 consists of 14 residues. Trimming took 6 bases from V and 0 from J, leaving 9 bases between them. CDR1 SQVTM and CDR2 ANQGSEA come from the germline V gene. Here the CDR3 reads CSVGDSSGANVLTF. Here the CDR3 DNA reads TGCAGCGTGGGTGACAGCTCTGGGGCCAACGTCCTGACTTTC.

The chain links TRBV9 to TRBJ1-1; D gene unclear. Trimming removed 3 bases from V and 5 bases from J, with 11 bases in between. The CDR3 is made up of 13 amino acids. CDR1 is SGDLS, CDR2 YYNGEE, per germline. CDR3 protein: CASSGVDWTEAFF. CDR3 coding DNA: TGTGCCAGCAGCGGAGTAGATTGGACTGAAGCTTTCTTT.

The V gene is TRBV15, the J gene TRBJ1-3; 7 bases match TRBD1. The CDR3 has 15 residues. Per the germline V gene, CDR1 is LNHNV and CDR2 is YYDKDF (reference sequence). Trimming removed 5 bases from V and 3 bases from J; junction bases left unmatched: 7. The CDR3 coding sequence is TGTGCCACCAGCGTTACAGGGGATGGTGGAAACACCATATATTTT. It specifies CATSVTGDGGNTIYF.

This clone was counted between two and nine times. The J gene is TRBJ2-2, the V gene TRBV7-3, with TRBD1 matching 7 bases. Germline V lookup: CDR1 SGHTA, CDR2 FQGTGA. This CDR3 contains 14 residues. The trim removed 6 bases at V and 4 bases at J, leaving 5 bases unmatched. The DNA of the CDR3 is TGTGCCAGCAGACGAAACAGGGGCACCGGGGAGCTGTTTTTT. It codes for CASRRNRGTGELFF.

The CDR3, as DNA: TGTGCCAGCAGCCAAGTTACAGGGGACTCACCCCTCCACTTT. Its protein is CASSQVTGDSPLHF. The rearrangement links TRBV4-2 to TRBJ1-6, with 7 bases matching TRBD1. The CDR3 has 14 amino acids. The junction had 4 bases not matched to a gene; V was cut back by 1 base and J by 10 bases. Per the germline V gene, CDR1 is LGHNA and CDR2 is YNFKEQ.

The chain uses TRBV28 and TRBJ2-3; 13 bases match TRBD2. The CDR3 has 16 amino acids. The V and J ends lost 5 bases and 3 bases, in that order; junction bases with no gene match: 5. The germline V gene encodes CDR1 MDHEN and CDR2 SYDVKM. The CDR3 coding sequence is TGTGCCAGCAGTCTGATGACTAGCGGGGGGACAGATACGCAGTATTTT. It is translated as CASSLMTSGGTDTQYF.

The chain uses TRBV29-1 and TRBJ2-5; 8 positions agree with TRBD1. Germline lookup yields CDR1 SQVTM and CDR2 ANQGSEA. CDR3 length: 14 amino acids. The trim removed 3 bases at V and 4 bases at J, leaving 7 bases unmatched. In DNA form, the CDR3 reads TGCAGCGTTGACCGGACAGGGAGCATAGAGACCCAGTACTTC. Translation gives CSVDRTGSIETQYF.

This chain joins TRBV9 and TRBJ2-4, with D possibly matching TRBD2 (6 bases). The germline V gene encodes CDR1 SGDLS and CDR2 YYNGEE. CDR3 length: 15 residues. V lost 3 bases, J lost 3 bases, and 13 bases lay in between. The CDR3 region is CASSGGRRGKNIQYF. Here the CDR3 DNA reads TGTGCCAGCAGCGGGGGACGGCGGGGCAAAAACATTCAGTACTTC.

The rearrangement uses TRBV27 and TRBJ1-6; 7 bases agree with TRBD1. Germline values: CDR1 MNHEY, CDR2 SMNVEV (reference sequence). The CDR3 has 17 residues. Trimming at V came to 5 bases and at J to 0 bases, leaving 7 bases not matched to a gene. The CDR3 spells CASSPTTGSSYNSPLHF. DNA of the CDR3: TGTGCCAGCAGTCCAACGACAGGGAGCTCCTATAATTCACCCCTCCACTTT.